This TCR beta chain was found in a study of blood T cell repertoires in COVID-19 (dated by TCRdb to the early 2020s). About the study as a whole: Collaborator samples came from the United States, Italy and Spain and covered acute and convalescent phases of COVID-19. A de-identified subject ID, COVID-19 status, age in years and sex were almost always included in the sample metadata. Where available, HLA class I and class II types were obtained from metadata supplied by the sample provider rather than from assay-based typing. The repertoires were made available in a free public database intended to serve as a resource for research on the immune response to SARS-CoV-2. Samples were obtained from the ongoing ImmuneRACE study (first 160 participants) and from about 1,300 subjects provided by 6 global collaborators. The dataset comprised deeply sampled blood TCRbeta repertoires from subjects exposed to, actively infected with, or recovered from COVID-19. The material from the prospective study consisted of cDNA or gDNA derived from T cells, B-cell-depleted T cells, or PBMCs.

As concerns this clone: The antigen it binds to is not known. Qualities for individual bases were not recorded, and no much larger clone is one base off.

As encoded in the germline V gene, CDR1 is MGHRA while CDR2 is YSYEKL. V was cut back by 3 bases and J by 15 bases, leaving a gap of 18 bases between them. Counted from cysteine to phenylalanine, this CDR3 has 13 amino acids. Only the CDR3 portion is preserved as DNA: 39 bases, with reading frame beginning at the first base. TCRbeta CDR3 regions were amplified from genomic DNA by means of the immunoSEQ Assay, a bias-controlled multiplex PCR. Processing in the source paper ran as follows. The number of nucleated cells in each sample was estimated from the amplification of reference gene primers within the assay. To quantify the absolute abundance of each unique TCRbeta CDR3 rearrangement, sequence reads were collapsed and filtered. Productive Simpson clonality was computed per sample as the square root of Simpson's diversity index over productive rearrangements. Imported from immuneACCESS, the table was reduced by TCRdb to in-frame sequences with V and J called. These copies leave out some clones; in studies compared against another copy, an unresolved V gene accounts for under half, and the cause of the remainder is not known. Clone size and V and J calls were adopted from that table, with D and trimming inferred from the DNA. In this sample the table shows around 200,000 clones, around 80% of which occur a single time. Together, the top ten hold less than 3.5% of the sample.

Whole blood was collected in K2EDTA tubes by collaborating institutions according to the institutions' own protocols. For TCRbeta analysis, collaborators shipped samples in one of three forms: frozen whole blood, isolated PBMCs, or DNA extracted from either of those sample types. What the work shows at the level of the full study, not this receptor alone: The amount of clinical and demographic metadata varied by source and participant and was provided uncurated.

The chain joins TRBV4-1 to TRBJ2-4, with TRBD2 as a weak D call on 5 bases. The receptor was derived from a man aged 50 to 60 with active or convalescent COVID-19. Sequencing was performed on peripheral blood. In nucleotides, the sequence is TGCGCCAGCAGCCAGCCAACGAGCGAGCGGCGGTACTTC. It is translated as CASSQPTSERRYF.